The 13 T cell receptor beta chains below come from one sample, sequenced in a study of T cells expressing NK-cell markers. TCRdb re-analyzed the 5' RACE reads; it lists each CDR3 protein once, without DNA. The sample table sets out roughly 450,000 distinct CDR3 sequences. What was sequenced was blood T cells: a sorted CD56 or NKG2C T cell subset, CD4+ or CD8+ T cells, or bulk PBMC T cells (not recorded which). These receptors were collected from a woman aged 45-65 years in good health.

The rearrangement uses TRBV14 and TRBJ2-2; the TRBD1 assignment by TCRdb is unverifiable without DNA. This CDR3 has 15 amino acids. Germline V lookup: CDR1 SGHDN, CDR2 FVKESK. The CDR3 spells CASSHLPGRAGELFF.

The chain carries TRBV20-1 and TRBJ2-2; TCRdb outputs TRBD2, but without DNA this stays unchecked. The CDR3 spans 18 residues. Germline V lookup: CDR1 DFQATT, CDR2 SNEGSKA (reference sequence). The CDR3 sequence is CSAGLAGGTIKNTGELFF.

The genes are TRBV4-1 and TRBJ2-6; TCRdb lists TRBD1, though no DNA is available to test this call. Germline CDR1 reads MGHRA; CDR2 reads YSYEKL. The CDR3 is 19 residues long. The CDR3 loop is CASSQDRAGAAAGANVLTF.

V usage is TRBV2 and J usage is TRBJ2-2; TCRdb's D gene call, TRBD2, goes unchecked for lack of DNA. CDR3 length equals 15 residues. The germline V gene has CDR1 SNHLY and CDR2 FYNNEI. The CDR3 sequence: CASSEQSTNTGELFF.

V gene TRBV12-3 or TRBV12-4 combines with J gene TRBJ2-1. This CDR3 region has 14 residues. The CDR3 is CASSLRFDGQGQFF.

The rearrangement joins TRBV11-2 to TRBJ2-6. The CDR3 extends over 12 amino acids. Per the germline V gene, CDR1 is SGHAT and CDR2 is FQNNGV. This CDR3 reads CASSPTSNVLTF.

The genes are TRBV7-9 and TRBJ1-2; there is no DNA to check the TCRdb D call of TRBD1. The CDR3 is 13 amino acids. Germline-derived CDR1 and CDR2 are SEHNR and FQNEAQ (reference sequence). CDR3 sequence reads: CASSPTGVDGYTF.

The chain recombines TRBV19 with TRBJ2-2; without DNA, the TCRdb call of TRBD2 cannot be checked. CDR1 is LNHDA and CDR2 is SQIVND in the germline V gene (reference sequence). This CDR3 is 17 amino acids long. CDR3 amino acids: CASRSLASGTYTGELFF.

This rearrangement joins TRBV5-1 to TRBJ2-1. CDR3 length: 12 amino acids. The V gene's germline CDR1 is SGHRS and CDR2 YFSETQ. The CDR3 protein is CASSLVANEQFF.

This rearrangement joins TRBV6-1 to TRBJ2-3; as DNA is missing, the TRBD1 call by TCRdb cannot be tested. This CDR3 has 15 residues. Per germline, CDR1 MNHNS and CDR2 SASEGT. The CDR3 spells CASSARDLGTDTQYF.

The rearrangement joins TRBV5-1 to TRBJ1-1; TCRdb names TRBD1, which stays unverified in the absence of DNA. This CDR3 comprises 12 residues. Germline V CDR1 and CDR2: SGHRS, YFSETQ. CDR3 residues: CASSPAGQQGFF. Drawing the rest from reference TRBV5-1 and TRBJ1-1, the complete variable domain is KAGVTQTPRYLIKTRGQQVTLSCSPISGHRSVSWYQQTPGQGLQFLFEYFSETQRNKGNFPGRFSGRQFSNSRSEMNVSTLELGDSALYLCASSPAGQQGFFGQGTRLTVV.

This chain joins TRBV12-3 or TRBV12-4 and TRBJ2-2; TCRdb's assignment of TRBD2 cannot be checked, as there is no DNA. This CDR3 is built from 16 residues. CDR3 loop: CASSRGLAGTTGELFF.

V gene TRBV7-9 combines with J gene TRBJ1-2. Germline V CDR1 and CDR2: SEHNR, FQNEAQ (reference sequence). The CDR3 consists of 15 residues. The CDR3 is CASSLRAGESYGYTF.